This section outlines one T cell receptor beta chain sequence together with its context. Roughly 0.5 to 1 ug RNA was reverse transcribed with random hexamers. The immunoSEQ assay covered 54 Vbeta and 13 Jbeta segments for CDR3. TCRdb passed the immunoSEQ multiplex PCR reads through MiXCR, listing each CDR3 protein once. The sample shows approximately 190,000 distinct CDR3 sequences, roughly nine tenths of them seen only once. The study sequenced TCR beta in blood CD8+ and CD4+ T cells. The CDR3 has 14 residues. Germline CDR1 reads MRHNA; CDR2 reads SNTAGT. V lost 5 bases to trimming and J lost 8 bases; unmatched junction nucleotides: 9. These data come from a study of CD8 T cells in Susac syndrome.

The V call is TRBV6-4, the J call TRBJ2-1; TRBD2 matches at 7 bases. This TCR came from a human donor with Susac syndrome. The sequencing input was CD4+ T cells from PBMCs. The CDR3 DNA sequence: TGTGCCAGCAGTCCCGGGACTAACCGCTATGAGCAGTTCTTC. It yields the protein CASSPGTNRYEQFF.